Following are 21 T cell receptor beta chains from one sample sequenced in a study of cytomegalovirus exposure and HLA in healthy donors. PCR amplification relied on 60 Vbeta primers (plus 13 Jbeta primers). Only in-frame clones appear in the TCRdb table, and some are missing; sequencing was by immunoSEQ multiplex PCR. The sample has 75,000 to 95,000 clones; the top ten hold approximately 1.6%. The specimen sequenced was PBMCs. The source of these receptors is a woman aged 60-75 years in good health and CMV-seronegative.

The rearrangement uses TRBV7-2 and TRBJ1-2, with 9 bases that match TRBD1. Germline assignment: CDR1 SGHTA and CDR2 FQGNSA. The V and J ends lost 3 bases and 2 bases, in that order; junction bases with no gene match: 1. The CDR3 is made up of 14 amino acids. For the CDR3, the DNA is TGTGCCAGCAGCTTCGGACAGGGGAACTATGGCTACACCTTC. Amino acid sequence: CASSFGQGNYGYTF.

The V call is TRBV7-2, the J call TRBJ2-3, with D perhaps matching TRBD1 (5 bases). Trimming left V 2 bases short and J 4 bases short, with 10 bases between. The V gene's germline CDR1 is SGHTA and CDR2 FQGNSA. The CDR3 sequence is 14 residues long. CDR3 in amino acids: CASSLMWTSDTQYF. CDR3 in DNA: TGTGCCAGCAGCTTAATGTGGACATCAGATACGCAGTATTTT.

The chain carries TRBV5-4 and TRBJ1-2, with D tentatively TRBD1 (6 bases). The germline gives CDR1 SGHNT, CDR2 YYREEE (reference sequence). The CDR3 runs to 12 residues. V lost 5 bases to trimming and J lost 5 bases, with 10 bases between them. CDR3 loop: CASSPQGYGYTF. The CDR3 region has the DNA TGTGCCAGCAGTCCACAGGGTTATGGCTACACCTTC.

The genes are TRBV10-3 and TRBJ1-4; TRBD1 agrees at 7 bases. CDR3 size: 15 residues. V dropped 3 bases and J dropped 5; count of bases not matched to a gene: 6. Germline values: CDR1 ENHRY, CDR2 SYGVKD. CDR3 protein: CAISDPGGANEKLFF. CDR3 DNA: TGTGCCATCAGTGACCCAGGGGGAGCAAATGAAAAACTGTTTTTT.

V is TRBV4-1 and J is TRBJ1-1, with 11 bases fitting TRBD1. CDR3 size: 18 residues. Trimming cost V 3 bases and J 3 bases; bases outside gene matches: 12. Germline values: CDR1 MGHRA, CDR2 YSYEKL. The CDR3 DNA is TGCGCCAGCAGCCACGGGACAGGGGGAAACATAGCGCACACTGAAGCTTTCTTT. The encoded protein is CASSHGTGGNIAHTEAFF.

The chain employs TRBV6-5 and TRBJ2-7, with a tentative D call TRBD1 (6 bases). The germline V gene encodes CDR1 MNHEY and CDR2 SVGAGI. The CDR3 length is 15 residues. Trimming cost V 0 bases and J 4 bases, with 13 bases left between them. Here the CDR3 DNA reads TGTGCCAGCAGTTACTCGAGCGACAGGCGTTACGAGCAGTACTTC. Protein: CASSYSSDRRYEQYF.

The chain recombines TRBV6-5 with TRBJ1-4, with a weak D call TRBD1 (6 bases). Germline lookup yields CDR1 MNHEY and CDR2 SVGAGI. The CDR3 length is 14 residues. The CDR3 DNA follows: TGTGGGTGGGGGGCCTGGGGGGGAGAGGAAAAACTGTTTTTT. Amino acids: CGWGAWGGEEKLFF.

The V call is TRBV28, the J call TRBJ2-4, with a tentative D call TRBD2 (6 bases). Germline CDR1 is MDHEN and CDR2 is SYDVKM. The CDR3 length is 16 residues. Between the trimmed V and J ends, which lost 3 bases and 1 base, there was a span of 13 bases. CDR3 nucleotide sequence: TGTGCCAGCAGTTTGGGCCCGGGGGTTGCCAAAAACATTCAGTACTTC. Translating it yields CASSLGPGVAKNIQYF.

The chain employs TRBV7-9 and TRBJ1-6; possibly TRBD1 for D (5 bases). This CDR3 region has 13 residues. Germline V gene sequence: CDR1 SEHNR, CDR2 FQNEAQ (reference sequence). The germline V and J ends were trimmed by 2 bases and 9 bases, with 8 bases remaining between them. CDR3 nucleotide sequence: TGTGCCAGCAGCTTACAGGGAGGTTCACCCCTCCACTTT. As protein: CASSLQGGSPLHF.

The chain couples TRBV7-9 to TRBJ1-1; 7 nucleotides align to TRBD1. This CDR3 has 17 residues. In germline, CDR1 is SEHNR, CDR2 FQNEAQ (reference sequence). V dropped 6 bases and J dropped 0; count of bases not matched to a gene: 13. This CDR3 reads CASRNVRQGPLNTEAFF. The CDR3 region has the DNA TGTGCCAGCAGGAACGTCCGACAGGGCCCGTTGAACACTGAAGCTTTCTTT.

DNA of the CDR3: TGTGCCAGCAGTTTAGTAGCGGGTAGCTACAATGAGCAGTTCTTC. It codes for CASSLVAGSYNEQFF. V gene TRBV28 combines with J gene TRBJ2-1, with 7 bases fitting TRBD2. Losses at the gene ends were 2 bases for V and 3 bases for J; bases not matched to a gene: 4. The CDR3 covers 15 residues. Germline values: CDR1 MDHEN, CDR2 SYDVKM.

The V gene is TRBV6-8, the J gene TRBJ2-1; 7 bases map to TRBD2. Germline CDR1 reads MNHGY; CDR2 reads SAAAGT. This CDR3 has 21 residues. The V and J ends lost 0 bases and 4 bases, in that order; junction bases with no gene match: 21. In DNA form, the CDR3 reads TGTGCCAGCAGTTACTCTCTCACAGCGGGGATAACATTTCTCACTTACAATGAGCAGTTCTTC. This gives the protein CASSYSLTAGITFLTYNEQFF.

The chain is built from TRBV7-2 and TRBJ2-7; D is perhaps TRBD1 (6 bases). Deletions cut 5 bases from V and 2 bases from J, with 13 bases between. Germline CDR1 and CDR2: SGHTA and FQGNSA. There are 14 residues in the CDR3. The CDR3 bases are TGTGCCAGCAGCCCCCGACAGGCCCCCTACGAGCAGTACTTC. Protein sequence: CASSPRQAPYEQYF.

This rearrangement joins TRBV7-2 to TRBJ1-1, with 7 bases fitting TRBD1. Looked up from germline, CDR1 is SGHTA and CDR2 is FQGNSA. The V and J ends lost 6 bases and 1 base, in that order; junction bases with no gene match: 5. The CDR3 sequence is 14 residues long. Here the CDR3 reads CASRQGTSNTEAFF. In nucleotides, the CDR3 is TGTGCCAGCAGACAGGGGACCTCGAACACTGAAGCTTTCTTT.

The chain has TRBV4-1 and TRBJ1-5; possible D gene TRBD1, 6 bases. The CDR3 is 16 amino acids. V dropped 1 base and J dropped 6 bases, with 16 bases sitting between them. CDR1 is MGHRA and CDR2 is YSYEKL in the germline V gene. The CDR3 nucleotides read TGCGCCAGCAGCCAAGTGGGGGCAGGGGAGGGTCAGCCCCAGCATTTT. Translated: CASSQVGAGEGQPQHF.

V and J are TRBV7-2 and TRBJ1-1; D might be TRBD1 (6 bases). Germline-derived CDR1 and CDR2 are SGHTA and FQGNSA. The V gene lost 4 bases and the J gene lost 1 base, with 10 bases spanning the gap. The CDR3 contains 14 residues. The CDR3 DNA reads as TGTGCCAGCAGCTCCGGACAGCAGAACACTGAAGCTTTCTTT. Translation gives CASSSGQQNTEAFF. The full variable domain, its missing parts supplied by reference TRBV7-2 and TRBJ1-1, is GAGVSQSPSNKVTEKGKDVELRCDPISGHTALYWYRQSLGQGLEFLIYFQGNSAPDKSGLPSDRFSAERTGGSVSTLTIQRTQQEDSAVYLCASSSGQQNTEAFFGQGTRLTVV.

This chain joins TRBV5-5 and TRBJ2-1; 8 bases fit TRBD2. V dropped 0 bases and J dropped 3; count of bases not matched to a gene: 8. Germline CDR1 SGHKS, CDR2 YYEKEE (reference sequence). The CDR3 loop spans 17 amino acids. The CDR3 is CASSLGSRLAGYNEQFF. CDR3 DNA sequence: TGTGCCAGCAGCTTGGGCTCCCGGCTAGCGGGCTACAATGAGCAGTTCTTC.

The gene calls are TRBV28 and TRBJ1-5; a weak D match, TRBD1 (6 bases). CDR1 and CDR2 from the germline V gene are MDHEN and SYDVKM. Trimming pared 5 bases from V and 2 bases from J, leaving 13 bases between. CDR3 length: 15 amino acids. CDR3 loop: CASSGTYPGNQPQHF. CDR3 nucleotide sequence: TGTGCCAGCAGTGGGACATACCCTGGCAATCAGCCCCAGCATTTT.

This chain joins TRBV6-1 and TRBJ1-5; D ambiguous. With 11 bases removed from V and 4 bases from J, the gap between germline ends came to 18 bases. There are 14 residues in the CDR3. Germline lookup yields CDR1 MNHNS and CDR2 SASEGT. The CDR3 coding sequence is TGTGCCGTGCTACCGGGGAACCCTAATCAGCCCCAGCATTTT. As protein: CAVLPGNPNQPQHF.

The rearrangement uses TRBV25-1 and TRBJ1-5; TRBD1 is a possible D gene (6 bases). V shed 6 bases and J shed 10 bases, with 19 bases lying between them. The CDR3 totals 14 residues. Germline V gene lookup returns CDR1 MGHDK and CDR2 SYGVNS. CDR3 bases: TGTGCCAGCAGCTTGACAGGTCGGTCCGAACCCCAGCATTTT. This codes for CASSLTGRSEPQHF.

The CDR3 region has the DNA TGTGCCAGCAGTAACGAGAGATTGGAAGCTTTCTTT. Amino acid sequence: CASSNERLEAFF. This chain links TRBV6-5 with TRBJ1-1, with D uncertain. Trimming cost V 5 bases and J 8 bases, with 12 bases left between them. The CDR3 extends over 12 amino acids. Germline V gives CDR1 MNHEY, CDR2 SVGAGI.